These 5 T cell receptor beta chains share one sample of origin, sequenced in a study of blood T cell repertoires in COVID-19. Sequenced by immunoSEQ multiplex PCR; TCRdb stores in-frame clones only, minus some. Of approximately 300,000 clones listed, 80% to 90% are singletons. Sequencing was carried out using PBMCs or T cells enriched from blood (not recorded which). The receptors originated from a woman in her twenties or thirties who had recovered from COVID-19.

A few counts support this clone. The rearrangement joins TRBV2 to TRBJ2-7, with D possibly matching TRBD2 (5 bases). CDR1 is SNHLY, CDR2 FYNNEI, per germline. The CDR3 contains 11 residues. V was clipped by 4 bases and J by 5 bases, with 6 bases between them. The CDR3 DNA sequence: TGTGCCAGCAGTGGACTAAACGAGCAGTACTTC. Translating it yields CASSGLNEQYF.

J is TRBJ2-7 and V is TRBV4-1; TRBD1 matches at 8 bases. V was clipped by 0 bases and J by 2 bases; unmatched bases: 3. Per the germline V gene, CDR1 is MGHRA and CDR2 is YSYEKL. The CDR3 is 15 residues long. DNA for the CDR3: TGCGCCAGCAGCCAAGAGGACAGGGCAGCCTACGAGCAGTACTTC. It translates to CASSQEDRAAYEQYF.

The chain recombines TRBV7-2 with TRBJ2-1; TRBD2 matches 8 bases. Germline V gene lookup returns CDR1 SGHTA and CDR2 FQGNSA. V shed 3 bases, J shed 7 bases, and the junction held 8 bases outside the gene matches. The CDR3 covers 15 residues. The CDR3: CASSFGERGSNEQFF. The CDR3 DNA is TGTGCCAGCAGCTTCGGGGAGCGGGGGTCGAATGAGCAGTTCTTC.

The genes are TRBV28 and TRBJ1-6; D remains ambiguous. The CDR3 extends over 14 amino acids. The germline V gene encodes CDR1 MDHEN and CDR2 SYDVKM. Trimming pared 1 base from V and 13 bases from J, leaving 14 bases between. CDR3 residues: CASSLSRETAPLHF. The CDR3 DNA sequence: TGTGCCAGCAGTTTATCTCGGGAAACCGCGCCCCTCCACTTT.

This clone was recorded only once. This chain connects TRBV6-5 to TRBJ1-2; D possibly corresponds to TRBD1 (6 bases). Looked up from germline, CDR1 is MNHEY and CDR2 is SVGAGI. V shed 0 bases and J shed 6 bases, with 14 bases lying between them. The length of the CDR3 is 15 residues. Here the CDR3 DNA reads TGTGCCAGCAGTTACTCGAAGGGGGACCTAAATGGCTACACCTTC. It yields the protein CASSYSKGDLNGYTF.